Following are 23 T cell receptor beta chains from one sample sequenced in a study of cytomegalovirus exposure and HLA in healthy donors. The PCR had 60 Vbeta and 13 Jbeta primers. The table came from immunoSEQ multiplex PCR; TCRdb's copy has only in-frame clones and leaves some out. The table lists 150,000 to 200,000 clones, approximately 80% of them singletons. Sequencing was performed on PBMCs. The receptors stem from a man younger than 40 in good health and CMV-seropositive.

V is TRBV5-1 and J is TRBJ2-3; 10 bases match TRBD2. The CDR3 consists of 14 residues. The germline V gene encodes CDR1 SGHRS and CDR2 YFSETQ. After removal of 4 bases from V and 6 bases from J, the junction contained 5 bases not matched to a gene. The CDR3 spells CASSAGLATDTQYF. The CDR3 nucleotides are TGCGCCAGCAGCGCGGGACTAGCGACCGATACGCAGTATTTT.

This clone has more than one count but fewer than ten. The rearrangement links TRBV5-4 to TRBJ2-5; 7 bases align to TRBD2. V shed 2 bases and J 1 base; nucleotides not matched to a gene: 5. CDR3 size: 15 residues. Per germline, CDR1 SGHNT and CDR2 YYREEE (reference sequence). Written as DNA, the CDR3 is TGTGCCAGCAGCTTAGCGGGACTGAGCCAAGAGACCCAGTACTTC. This gives the protein CASSLAGLSQETQYF.

The rearrangement joins TRBV27 to TRBJ2-3, with 9 bases fitting TRBD2. J lost 4 bases, V lost 3 bases, and 5 bases had no gene match. Per germline, CDR1 MNHEY and CDR2 SMNVEV (reference sequence). This CDR3 spans 15 amino acids. The CDR3 protein is CASSLQRGAADTQYF. The CDR3, as DNA: TGTGCCAGCAGTTTGCAGCGGGGGGCGGCAGATACGCAGTATTTT.

The chain recombines TRBV18 with TRBJ1-5; no definite D call. Germline V lookup: CDR1 KGHSH, CDR2 LQKENI. This CDR3 region has 12 residues. V was cut by 3 bases and J by 6 bases, with 6 bases left in between. CDR3 residues: CASSPPGQPQHF. Written as DNA, the CDR3 is TGTGCCAGCTCACCTCCAGGTCAGCCCCAGCATTTT.

The rearrangement joins TRBV14 to TRBJ1-2; possible D gene TRBD1, 6 bases. There are 14 residues in the CDR3. Germline CDR1 and CDR2: SGHDN and FVKESK. V shed 4 bases and J shed 7 bases, with 16 bases lying between them. This CDR3 is CASSPPGQTPGYTF. The CDR3 bases are TGTGCCAGCAGCCCCCCCGGACAGACCCCTGGCTACACCTTC.

This CDR3 is CASSSGAAGANVLTF. As DNA, the CDR3 is TGCGCCAGCAGCTCAGGGGCGGCTGGGGCCAACGTCCTGACTTTC. The rearrangement uses TRBV5-1 and TRBJ2-6; the D gene is possibly TRBD1 (6 bases). With 3 bases removed from V and 2 bases from J, the gap between germline ends came to 9 bases. The CDR3 has 15 residues. Germline values: CDR1 SGHRS, CDR2 YFSETQ.

The V gene is TRBV1, the J gene TRBJ2-1; TRBD2 is taken as the D call from the table, unchecked against the DNA. TRBV1 counts as a pseudogene. CDR3 length: 13 residues. As DNA, the CDR3 is TGCACCAGCAGCCAGTCGAGGGTGCTTAAAAAGTTCTTC. Translation gives CTSSQSRVLKKFF.

This chain uses TRBV7-2 with TRBJ2-3; no clear D gene. Germline loops: CDR1 SGHTA, CDR2 FQGNSA. This CDR3 has 13 residues. V was trimmed by 5 bases and J by 0 bases, leaving 6 bases between them. The CDR3 DNA reads TGTGCCAGCAGCCCCCCTAGCACAGATACGCAGTATTTT. Residues: CASSPPSTDTQYF.

This chain joins TRBV28 and TRBJ2-7; D is possibly TRBD2 (6 bases). The germline gives CDR1 MDHEN, CDR2 SYDVKM. The CDR3 is made up of 15 amino acids. V lost 3 bases and J 0 bases, leaving 12 bases between the germline ends. The CDR3 nucleotides are TGTGCCAGCAGTTTCGGAGGGGACGGCTCCTACGAGCAGTACTTC. This translates into CASSFGGDGSYEQYF. Based on the CDR3 plus reference TRBV28 and TRBJ2-7, the full variable domain is DVKVTQSSRYLVKRTGEKVFLECVQDMDHENMFWYRQDPGLGLRLIYFSYDVKMKEKGDIPEGYSVSREKKERFSLILESASTNQTSMYLCASSFGGDGSYEQYFGPGTRLTVT.

J is TRBJ2-4 and V is TRBV5-4, with no clear D. CDR1 and CDR2 from the germline V gene are SGHNT and YYREEE (reference sequence). The V end was cut by 3 bases, the J end by 5 bases, with 9 bases between. This CDR3 region has 13 residues. The CDR3 nucleotides read TGTGCCAGCAGCTCGATAAGCGAAAACATTCAGTACTTC. Translating gives CASSSISENIQYF.

This sequence joins TRBV5-6 and TRBJ2-3; the match to TRBD2 covers 7 bases. Trimming cost V 0 bases and J 0 bases; bases outside gene matches: 7. Germline CDR1 is SGHDT and CDR2 is YYEEEE. The CDR3 length is 17 residues. The CDR3 loop reads CASSLVSLAASTDTQYF. CDR3 coding DNA: TGTGCCAGCAGCTTGGTATCTCTAGCGGCCAGCACAGATACGCAGTATTTT.

This clone was observed a handful of times. Other DNA sequences in the sample encode the same CDR3. CDR3 sequence (DNA): TGTGCCACCAGCAGAGGGACAGGGGGCTCCTACGAGCAGTACTTC. Its translation is CATSRGTGGSYEQYF. V is TRBV15 and J is TRBJ2-7, with 10 bases lining up with TRBD1. V lost 1 base to trimming and J lost 0 bases; unmatched junction nucleotides: 0. The germline CDR1 and CDR2 sequences are LNHNV and YYDKDF (reference sequence). CDR3 length: 15 amino acids.

This chain joins TRBV7-2 and TRBJ1-2; TRBD1 agrees at 7 bases. Germline lookup yields CDR1 SGHTA and CDR2 FQGNSA. V shed 5 bases and J 2 bases; nucleotides not matched to a gene: 5. The CDR3 loop spans 14 amino acids. CDR3 amino acids: CASSPSGQNYGYTF. For the CDR3, the DNA is TGTGCCAGCAGCCCCTCGGGACAGAACTATGGCTACACCTTC.

The chain recombines TRBV11-2 with TRBJ2-2, with 7 bases matching TRBD2. The CDR3 runs 15 residues. The germline gives CDR1 SGHAT, CDR2 FQNNGV. J gave up 2 bases and V 6 bases, and 6 bases lay outside the gene matches. Here the CDR3 DNA reads TGTGCCAGCAGAACCAGCGGGGTCAACACCGGGGAGCTGTTTTTT. Its protein product is CASRTSGVNTGELFF.

The chain carries TRBV7-2 and TRBJ2-3, with 10 bases identical to TRBD2. The CDR3 length is 15 residues. From germline, CDR1 is SGHTA and CDR2 FQGNSA. Trimming took 4 bases from V and 7 from J; bases not matched to a gene: 8. The CDR3 loop reads CASSSSGGAPYTQYF. The CDR3, as DNA: TGTGCCAGCAGCTCAAGCGGGGGGGCCCCGTATACGCAGTATTTT.

The V gene is TRBV6-6, the J gene TRBJ1-2; no clear D gene. Germline V CDR1 and CDR2: MNHNY, SVGAGI (reference sequence). Trimming removed 5 bases from V and 5 bases from J, with 12 bases in between. This CDR3 region has 13 residues. This chain's CDR3 is CASSIGSWYGYTF. CDR3 sequence (DNA): TGTGCCAGCAGTATAGGGAGTTGGTATGGCTACACCTTC.

The V gene is TRBV2, the J gene TRBJ1-2; 7 positions match TRBD1. The CDR3 is 14 amino acids. The V gene's germline CDR1 is SNHLY and CDR2 FYNNEI. Trimming at V came to 6 bases and at J to 8 bases, leaving 12 bases not matched to a gene. CDR3 residues: CASSKTGLSEGYTF. The CDR3 coding sequence is TGTGCCAGCAGCAAGACAGGGCTGTCGGAGGGCTACACCTTC.

J is TRBJ1-2 and V is TRBV14, with 10 bases aligning to TRBD1. The CDR3 runs 16 residues. After removal of 5 bases from V and 4 bases from J, the junction contained 10 bases not matched to a gene. Germline V gene sequence: CDR1 SGHDN, CDR2 FVKESK. CDR3 in amino acids: CASSYGTGALVYGYTF. In DNA, the CDR3 is TGTGCCAGCAGCTACGGGACAGGGGCCTTGGTCTATGGCTACACCTTC.

This sequence joins TRBV7-9 and TRBJ1-3, with TRBD1 matching 8 bases. The length of the CDR3 is 14 residues. J gave up 4 bases and V 5 bases, and 4 bases lay outside the gene matches. CDR1 is SEHNR and CDR2 is FQNEAQ in the germline V gene (reference sequence). The CDR3 DNA reads TGTGCCAGCAGCCGGACAGGGTGGGGAAACACCATATATTTT. It is translated as CASSRTGWGNTIYF.

The rearrangement uses TRBV6-1 and TRBJ2-2; 8 bases map to TRBD1. The CDR3 consists of 14 residues. The J segment lost 6 bases and the V segment lost 6 bases, leaving 6 bases of the junction unmatched. From germline, CDR1 is MNHNS and CDR2 SASEGT. DNA of the CDR3: TGTGCCAGCAGAAAGGGACAGGTTCCCGGGGAGCTGTTTTTT. Protein product: CASRKGQVPGELFF.

The CDR3 is CAWSYRGQTGNTIYF. In DNA, the CDR3 is TGTGCCTGGAGCTACAGGGGGCAAACTGGAAACACCATATATTTT. The chain links TRBV30 to TRBJ1-3, with TRBD1 matching 9 bases. This CDR3 comprises 15 residues. Trimming at V came to 3 bases and at J to 2 bases, leaving 5 bases not matched to a gene. Germline V gene lookup returns CDR1 GTSNPN and CDR2 SVGIG (reference sequence).

This clone was observed once. The chain couples TRBV6-5 to TRBJ1-1; D is possibly TRBD1 (5 bases). The germline gives CDR1 MNHEY, CDR2 SVGAGI. V was pared by 4 bases and J by 0 bases, with 12 bases between. CDR3 length: 15 residues. CDR3 residues: CASSSGVGMNTEAFF. The CDR3, as DNA: TGTGCCAGCAGTTCGGGGGTTGGGATGAACACTGAAGCTTTCTTT.

The DNA of the CDR3 is TGTGCCAGCGCCCAACAGGGCAACACTGAAGCTTTCTTT. Amino acids: CASAQQGNTEAFF. V is TRBV19 and J is TRBJ1-1, with TRBD1 as a possible D gene (6 bases). Germline CDR1 reads LNHDA; CDR2 reads SQIVND (reference sequence). CDR3 length equals 13 residues. Trimming cost V 9 bases and J 2 bases, with 13 bases left between them.